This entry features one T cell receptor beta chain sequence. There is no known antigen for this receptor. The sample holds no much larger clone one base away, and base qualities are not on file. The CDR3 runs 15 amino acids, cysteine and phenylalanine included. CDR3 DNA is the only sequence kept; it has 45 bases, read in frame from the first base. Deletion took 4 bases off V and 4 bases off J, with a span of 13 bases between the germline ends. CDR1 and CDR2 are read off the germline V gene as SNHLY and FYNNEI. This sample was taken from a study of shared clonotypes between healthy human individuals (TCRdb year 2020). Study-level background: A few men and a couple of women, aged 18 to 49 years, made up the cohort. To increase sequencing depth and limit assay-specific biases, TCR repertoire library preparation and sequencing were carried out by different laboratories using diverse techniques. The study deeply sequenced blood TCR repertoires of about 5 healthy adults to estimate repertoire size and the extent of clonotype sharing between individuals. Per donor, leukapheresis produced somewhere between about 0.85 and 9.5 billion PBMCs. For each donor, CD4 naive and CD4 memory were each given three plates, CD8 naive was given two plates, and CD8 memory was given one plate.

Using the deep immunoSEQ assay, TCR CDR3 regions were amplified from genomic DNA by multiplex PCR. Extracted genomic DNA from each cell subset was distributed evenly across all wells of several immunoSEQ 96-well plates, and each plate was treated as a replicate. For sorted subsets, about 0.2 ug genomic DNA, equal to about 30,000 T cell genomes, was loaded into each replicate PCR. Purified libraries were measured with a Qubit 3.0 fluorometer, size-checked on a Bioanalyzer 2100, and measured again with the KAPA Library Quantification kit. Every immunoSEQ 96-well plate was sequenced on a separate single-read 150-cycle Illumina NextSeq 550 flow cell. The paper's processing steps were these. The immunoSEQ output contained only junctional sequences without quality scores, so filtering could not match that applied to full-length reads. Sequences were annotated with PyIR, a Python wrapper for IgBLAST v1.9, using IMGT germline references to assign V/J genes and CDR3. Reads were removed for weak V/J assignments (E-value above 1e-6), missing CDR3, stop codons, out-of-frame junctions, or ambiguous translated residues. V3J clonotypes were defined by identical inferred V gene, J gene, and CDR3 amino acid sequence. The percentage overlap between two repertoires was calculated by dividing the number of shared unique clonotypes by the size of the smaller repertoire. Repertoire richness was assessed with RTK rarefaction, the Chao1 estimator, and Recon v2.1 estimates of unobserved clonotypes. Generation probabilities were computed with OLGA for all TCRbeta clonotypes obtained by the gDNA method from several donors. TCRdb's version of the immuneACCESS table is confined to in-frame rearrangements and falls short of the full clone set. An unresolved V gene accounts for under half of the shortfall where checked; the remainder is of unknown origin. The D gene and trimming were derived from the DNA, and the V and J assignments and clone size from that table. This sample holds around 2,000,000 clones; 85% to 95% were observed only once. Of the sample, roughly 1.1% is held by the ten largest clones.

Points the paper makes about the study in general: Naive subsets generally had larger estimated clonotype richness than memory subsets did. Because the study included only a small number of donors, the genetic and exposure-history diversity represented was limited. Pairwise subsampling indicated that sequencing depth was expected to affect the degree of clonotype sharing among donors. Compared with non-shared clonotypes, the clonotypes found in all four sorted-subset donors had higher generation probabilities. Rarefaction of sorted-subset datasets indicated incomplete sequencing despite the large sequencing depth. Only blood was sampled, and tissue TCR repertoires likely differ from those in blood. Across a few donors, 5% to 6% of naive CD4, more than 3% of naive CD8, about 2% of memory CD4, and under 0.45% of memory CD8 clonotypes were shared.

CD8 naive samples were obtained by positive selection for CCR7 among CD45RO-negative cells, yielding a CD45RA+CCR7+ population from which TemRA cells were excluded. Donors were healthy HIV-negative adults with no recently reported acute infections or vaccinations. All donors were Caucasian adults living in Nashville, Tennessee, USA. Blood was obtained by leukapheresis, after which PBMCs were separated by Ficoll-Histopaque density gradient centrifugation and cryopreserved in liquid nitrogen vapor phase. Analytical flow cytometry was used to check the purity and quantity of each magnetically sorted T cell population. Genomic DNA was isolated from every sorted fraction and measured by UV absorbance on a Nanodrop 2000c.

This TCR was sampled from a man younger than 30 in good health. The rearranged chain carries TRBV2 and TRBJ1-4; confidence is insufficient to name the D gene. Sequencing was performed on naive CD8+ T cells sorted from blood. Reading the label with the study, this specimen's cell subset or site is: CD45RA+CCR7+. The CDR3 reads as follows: CASSVTRTDNEKLFF. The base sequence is TGTGCCAGCAGTGTTACGAGGACGGATAATGAAAAACTGTTTTTT.